The next 28 T cell receptor beta chains were all read from a single sample in a study of beta chain features in type 1 diabetes. Every bit of the isolated RNA underwent reverse transcription, so sequencing read expressed TCRB transcripts. Clones were sequenced by immunoSEQ multiplex PCR, and TCRdb holds only the in-frame ones, with some missing. Of under 450,000 clones listed, 14% are singletons. The sequencing sample was made of naive CD4+ T cells from blood. These receptors were taken from a man aged 25 to 40 in good health.

This clone has just a few counts. Additional DNA sequences in this sample encode the identical CDR3. The chain links TRBV7-8 to TRBJ2-1, with 7 bases that match TRBD1. Germline loops: CDR1 SGHVS, CDR2 FQNEAQ. J lost 4 bases, V lost 5 bases, and 8 bases had no gene match. The CDR3 extends over 15 amino acids. Here the CDR3 reads CASSLDRAGYNEQFF. The CDR3 DNA follows: TGTGCCAGCAGCCTCGACAGGGCAGGGTACAATGAGCAGTTCTTC.

V gene TRBV7-8 combines with J gene TRBJ2-7; unclear D gene. Germline-derived CDR1 and CDR2 are SGHVS and FQNEAQ. The length of the CDR3 is 15 residues. The V and J ends lost 1 base and 1 base respectively, with 11 bases between them. The CDR3 region is CASSLGHGFSYEQYV. The CDR3, as DNA: TGTGCCAGCAGCTTAGGACACGGTTTTTCCTACGAGCAGTACGTC.

The chain is built from TRBV15 and TRBJ2-1; D is possibly TRBD1 or TRBD2 (5 bases each). Between the trimmed V and J ends, which lost 0 bases and 10 bases, there was a span of 13 bases. The germline V gene has CDR1 LNHNV and CDR2 YYDKDF (reference sequence). The CDR3 covers 14 residues. CDR3 nucleotide sequence: TGTGCCACCAGCAGAGATCTCGAGGGACGGGAGCAGTTCTTC. Translated: CATSRDLEGREQFF. Full variable domain (remainder filled in from reference TRBV15 and TRBJ2-1): DAMVIQNPRYQVTQFGKPVTLSCSQTLNHNVMYWYQQKSSQAPKLLFHYYDKDFNNEADTPDNFQSRRPNTSFCFLDIRSPGLGDTAMYLCATSRDLEGREQFFGPGTRLTVL.

This clone was counted only a few times. This rearrangement joins TRBV19 to TRBJ1-2; D possibly corresponds to TRBD1 (5 bases). CDR1 is LNHDA, CDR2 SQIVND, per germline (reference sequence). The CDR3 length is 12 residues. V was cut by 4 bases and J by 8 bases, with 11 bases left in between. CDR3 nucleotides: TGTGCCAGTAGTACAGGGATGATCGGCTACACCTTC. Encoded protein: CASSTGMIGYTF.

In this sample, this clone turned up once. The CDR3 loop is CASSDPRLAPNTGELFF. CDR3 nucleotides: TGTGCCAGCAGTGATCCACGACTAGCGCCGAACACCGGGGAGCTGTTTTTT. The V call is TRBV25-1, the J call TRBJ2-2, with 8 bases matching TRBD2. The CDR3 loop spans 17 amino acids. Trimming took 3 bases from V and 0 from J; bases not matched to a gene: 6. Germline CDR1 and CDR2: MGHDK and SYGVNS.

The chain uses TRBV6-6 and TRBJ2-7; D unclear. Between the trimmed V and J ends, which lost 5 bases and 4 bases, there was a span of 9 bases. Germline V lookup: CDR1 MNHNY, CDR2 SVGAGI (reference sequence). The CDR3 covers 12 residues. The CDR3 DNA is TGTGCCAGCAGTCTGAACACGTACGAGCAGTACGTC. Residues: CASSLNTYEQYV.

In its sample, this clone was seen a few times. This chain connects TRBV7-9 to TRBJ2-1; D is possibly TRBD1 (6 bases). Germline V lookup: CDR1 SEHNR, CDR2 FQNEAQ (reference sequence). Trimming removed 5 bases from V and 5 bases from J, with 13 bases in between. CDR3 size: 14 residues. In DNA, the CDR3 is TGTGCCAGCAGCGACCGGGACATCGACAATGAGCAGTTCTTC. Its translation: CASSDRDIDNEQFF.

The genes are TRBV7-2 and TRBJ2-7; D remains unclear. CDR1 and CDR2 (germline): SGHTA, FQGNSA. The CDR3 has 13 amino acids. Trimming left V 1 base short and J 2 bases short, with 6 bases between. CDR3 amino acids: CASSLEKAYEQYF. As DNA, the CDR3 is TGTGCCAGCAGCTTAGAAAAGGCCTACGAGCAGTACTTC. The variable domain in full, completed from reference TRBV7-2 and TRBJ2-7, reads GAGVSQSPSNKVTEKGKDVELRCDPISGHTALYWYRQSLGQGLEFLIYFQGNSAPDKSGLPSDRFSAERTGGSVSTLTIQRTQQEDSAVYLCASSLEKAYEQYFGPGTRLTVT.

The chain combines TRBV30 with TRBJ2-3; D not resolved. The CDR3 length is 15 residues. Germline CDR1 reads GTSNPN; CDR2 reads SVGIG (reference sequence). Trimming stripped 0 bases from V and 4 bases from J, with 14 bases between. CDR3 sequence reads: CAWSVQGGLADTQYF. DNA for the CDR3: TGTGCCTGGAGTGTACAAGGTGGCCTGGCAGATACGCAGTATTTT.

J is TRBJ2-1 and V is TRBV4-1; 7 positions match TRBD2. J gave up 1 base and V 7 bases, and 10 bases lay outside the gene matches. The CDR3 spans 16 residues. Germline CDR1 reads MGHRA; CDR2 reads YSYEKL. The CDR3 coding sequence is TGCGCCAGCACCTTCGTGCCCGGGGGGTCCTACAATGAGCAGTTCTTC. Its translation: CASTFVPGGSYNEQFF.

The sample holds a few counts of this clone. This chain uses TRBV9 with TRBJ2-5; 12 bases agree with TRBD2. With V trimmed by 0 bases and J by 5 bases, 8 bases remained unmatched. The V gene's germline CDR1 is SGDLS and CDR2 YYNGEE. The CDR3 spans 17 residues. CDR3 sequence reads: CASSVGRLAGGPETQYF. CDR3 nucleotide sequence: TGTGCCAGCAGCGTAGGAAGGCTAGCGGGGGGGCCTGAGACCCAGTACTTC.

This clone was counted between two and nine times. The chain links TRBV18 to TRBJ1-6; no reliable D call. From germline, CDR1 is KGHSH and CDR2 LQKENI. This CDR3 region has 13 residues. V was cut by 2 bases and J by 4 bases, with 3 bases left in between. In nucleotides, the CDR3 is TGTGCCAGCTCACCAAAGTATAATTCACCCCTCCACTTT. Translation: CASSPKYNSPLHF. The variable domain in full, with the rest retrieved from reference TRBV18 and TRBJ1-6, is NAGVMQNPRHLVRRRGQEARLRCSPMKGHSHVYWYRQLPEEGLKFMVYLQKENIIDESGMPKERFSAEFPKEGPSILRIQQVVRGDSAAYFCASSPKYNSPLHFGNGTRLTVT.

This clone showed up just a few times. V is TRBV9 and J is TRBJ2-5; 9 nucleotides align to TRBD1. Germline CDR1 reads SGDLS; CDR2 reads YYNGEE. This CDR3 is 19 amino acids long. Losses at the gene ends were 2 bases for V and 3 bases for J; bases not matched to a gene: 17. CDR3 protein: CASSVGKTGGLDQEETQYF. In DNA form, the CDR3 reads TGTGCCAGCAGCGTTGGGAAGACAGGGGGATTGGACCAAGAAGAGACCCAGTACTTC.

This chain links TRBV6-5 with TRBJ1-1; TRBD1 matches at 8 bases. This CDR3 has 16 residues. Trimming removed 0 bases from V and 1 base from J; junction bases left unmatched: 4. The V gene's germline CDR1 is MNHEY and CDR2 SVGAGI. This chain's CDR3 is CASSYSTGAANTEAFF. CDR3 DNA sequence: TGTGCCAGCAGTTACTCGACAGGGGCGGCGAACACTGAAGCTTTCTTT.

The chain joins TRBV7-2 to TRBJ1-5, with TRBD1 matching over 7 bases. V was clipped by 1 base and J by 7 bases; unmatched bases: 7. The CDR3 runs to 15 residues. CDR1 and CDR2 (germline): SGHTA, FQGNSA. The CDR3 spells CASSLGDSEGQPQHF. In DNA form, the CDR3 reads TGTGCCAGCAGCTTAGGGGACAGTGAAGGGCAGCCCCAGCATTTT.

This clone was seen only a few times. This chain joins TRBV5-6 and TRBJ2-7, with 7 bases identical to TRBD1. Unmatched junction bases numbered 0, after V lost 0 bases and J lost 6 bases. The CDR3 is 12 amino acids. Germline V gene sequence: CDR1 SGHDT, CDR2 YYEEEE. This chain's CDR3 is CASSLAGGEQYV. CDR3 nucleotide sequence: TGTGCCAGCAGCTTGGCAGGGGGCGAGCAGTACGTC.

The table lists this clone with a few counts. The CDR3 sequence is CASNRGNSPLHF. CDR3 DNA sequence: TGCGCCAGCAACAGGGGAAATTCACCCCTCCACTTT. This chain joins TRBV4-3 and TRBJ1-6, with 7 nucleotides matching TRBD1. V lost 7 bases, J lost 7 bases, and 1 base stayed unmatched. This CDR3 comprises 12 residues. The germline CDR1 and CDR2 sequences are LGHNA and YSLEER.

CDR3 loop: CAWSILGRNTGELFF. CDR3 DNA: TGTGCCTGGAGTATATTGGGGCGAAACACCGGGGAGCTGTTTTTT. The chain combines TRBV30 with TRBJ2-2; tentatively, D is TRBD1 (5 bases). V was trimmed by 2 bases and J by 2 bases, leaving 12 bases between them. Germline V gives CDR1 GTSNPN, CDR2 SVGIG (reference sequence). The CDR3 is 15 residues long.

This clone has just a few counts. The chain employs TRBV20-1 and TRBJ2-1; D is unresolved. Germline V gives CDR1 DFQATT, CDR2 SNEGSKA (reference sequence). V gave up 5 bases and J gave up 5 bases, with 7 bases separating them. CDR3 size: 11 residues. The CDR3 loop is CSAPLNNEQFF. For the CDR3, the DNA is TGCAGTGCTCCGCTGAACAATGAGCAGTTCTTC.

V and J are TRBV7-2 and TRBJ2-3; D not certain. Germline V gives CDR1 SGHTA, CDR2 FQGNSA. The CDR3 has 14 amino acids. V lost 5 bases to trimming and J lost 6 bases, with 15 bases between them. CDR3 coding DNA: TGTGCCAGCAGCCCCGCGATATGGGATGATACGCAGTATTTT. This encodes CASSPAIWDDTQYF.

This clone was counted a few times. The chain employs TRBV7-2 and TRBJ2-1, with 8 bases fitting TRBD1. J lost 0 bases, V lost 5 bases, and 6 bases had no gene match. CDR1 SGHTA and CDR2 FQGNSA come from the germline V gene. The CDR3 is 16 amino acids. CDR3 coding DNA: TGTGCCAGCAGCGCGGACAGGGATAACTCCTACAATGAGCAGTTCTTC. Its protein product is CASSADRDNSYNEQFF.

Here the CDR3 DNA reads TGTGCCAGCAGCTTGATCGAGACCCAGTACTTC. Its protein is CASSLIETQYF. The V call is TRBV5-8, the J call TRBJ2-5; D gene ambiguous. V was trimmed by 1 base and J by 5 bases, leaving 3 bases between them. The CDR3 runs 11 residues. Germline V lookup: CDR1 SGHTS, CDR2 YDEGEE.

The chain combines TRBV30 with TRBJ1-3; D gene uncertain. CDR3 length: 16 residues. The germline CDR1 and CDR2 sequences are GTSNPN and SVGIG (reference sequence). Trimming left V 0 bases short and J 0 bases short, with 12 bases between. The CDR3, as DNA: TGTGCCTGGAGTGTAGAACCATCAAGCTCTGGAAACACCATATATTTT. Translating it yields CAWSVEPSSSGNTIYF. The full variable domain, in which reference TRBV30 and TRBJ1-3 provide the parts outside the CDR3, is SQTIHQWPATLVQPVGSPLSLECTVEGTSNPNLYWYRQAAGRGLQLLFYSVGIGQISSEVPQNLSASRPQDRQFILSSKKLLLSDSGFYLCAWSVEPSSSGNTIYFGEGSWLTVV.

The chain employs TRBV5-1 and TRBJ2-7; 10 bases map to TRBD2. J gave up 1 base and V 4 bases, and 11 bases lay outside the gene matches. Germline V gives CDR1 SGHRS, CDR2 YFSETQ. This CDR3 has 17 amino acids. DNA of the CDR3: TGCGCCAGCAGCCCCCTGGGAACTAGCGGGGCTTCCTACGAGCAGTACGTC. Protein sequence: CASSPLGTSGASYEQYV.

This clone was detected only a few times. The sample contains more than one DNA sequence encoding this CDR3. CDR3 region: CASSPGTSTDTQYF. CDR3 coding DNA: TGTGCCAGCAGCCCAGGGACTAGCACAGATACGCAGTATTTT. The J gene is TRBJ2-3, the V gene TRBV5-4; perhaps TRBD2 as D (6 bases). The CDR3 is 14 residues long. Trimming removed 4 bases at V and 0 bases at J, with 9 bases between. Germline-derived CDR1 and CDR2 are SGHNT and YYREEE (reference sequence).

This clone was observed a handful of times. The V call is TRBV7-9, the J call TRBJ1-1, with D tentatively TRBD1 (6 bases). V shed 5 bases and J shed 10 bases, with 14 bases lying between them. Germline CDR1 SEHNR, CDR2 FQNEAQ (reference sequence). The CDR3 length is 12 residues. The CDR3 here is CASSPGGLGAFF. The CDR3 coding sequence is TGTGCCAGCAGCCCGGGGGGCCTGGGAGCTTTCTTT.

The gene calls are TRBV7-8 and TRBJ2-5, with D possibly being TRBD2 (5 bases). The ends were cut back, 3 bases at V and 2 bases at J, with 10 bases in the middle. Germline V gene data show CDR1 as SGHVS and CDR2 as FQNEAQ. This CDR3 has 14 residues. CDR3 region: CASSFRRGQETQYF. The CDR3 DNA follows: TGTGCCAGCAGCTTTCGGCGAGGGCAAGAGACCCAGTACTTC.

The chain employs TRBV4-3 and TRBJ1-3; D is undetermined. This CDR3 is 13 amino acids long. Germline loops: CDR1 LGHNA, CDR2 YSLEER. V was pared by 1 base and J by 6 bases, with 7 bases between. Here the CDR3 DNA reads TGCGCCAGCAGCCAAGCATGGGAAAACACCATATATTTT. Translation: CASSQAWENTIYF.